The 32 T cell receptor beta chains reported below all come from one sample, sequenced in a study of T-cell memory formation after mild COVID-19. TCRdb ran MiXCR on the 5' RACE reads and lists one entry per CDR3 protein. The sample records over 250,000 distinct CDR3 sequences, about a sixth being singletons. Sequencing used PBMCs or a T cell subset sorted from them (not recorded which). The receptors stem from a man between 18 and 35 years old who had mild COVID-19 (a few samples of this study predate the infection). Cell type and time point are not known.

The chain recombines TRBV7-2 with TRBJ1-2; D is undetermined. Per the germline V gene, CDR1 is SGHTA and CDR2 is FQGNSA. The CDR3 has 16 amino acids. V was pared by 3 bases and J by 2 bases, with 16 bases between. The CDR3, as DNA: TGTGCCAGCAGCTTGCCCGGGGAACCTGGAAACTATGGCTACACCTTC. It specifies CASSLPGEPGNYGYTF.

The chain carries TRBV9 and TRBJ2-3; D is possibly TRBD2 (6 bases). The CDR3 is 14 amino acids. Trimming removed 0 bases at V and 6 bases at J, with 11 bases between. In germline, CDR1 is SGDLS, CDR2 YYNGEE. The CDR3 DNA sequence: TGTGCCAGCAGCGTAGAGGCTAGCGAGGATACGCAGTATTTT. This gives the protein CASSVEASEDTQYF. The complete variable domain, with remaining parts taken from reference TRBV9 and TRBJ2-3, reads DSGVTQTPKHLITATGQRVTLRCSPRSGDLSVYWYQQSLDQGLQFLIQYYNGEERAKGNILERFSAQQFPDLHSELNLSSLELGDSALYFCASSVEASEDTQYFGPGTRLTVL.

The sample holds a few counts of this clonotype. The chain carries TRBV28 and TRBJ1-6; TRBD1 aligns across 7 bases. The CDR3 totals 18 residues. Germline lookup yields CDR1 MDHEN and CDR2 SYDVKM. Trimming took 7 bases from V and 0 from J; bases not matched to a gene: 12. The CDR3 loop is CASTQGPPLYSYNSPLHF. The DNA of the CDR3 is TGTGCCAGCACACAGGGGCCGCCCCTCTACTCCTATAATTCACCCCTCCACTTT.

Only a few counts were recorded for this clonotype. The V and J genes are TRBV5-1 and TRBJ2-3, with TRBD2 matching over 8 bases. CDR3 length equals 15 residues. Germline V gives CDR1 SGHRS, CDR2 YFSETQ. The trim removed 3 bases at V and 4 bases at J, leaving 7 bases unmatched. The CDR3 loop reads CASSSGLARPDTQYF. For the CDR3, the DNA is TGCGCCAGCAGCTCTGGACTAGCTCGGCCAGATACGCAGTATTTT. The whole variable domain, remainder taken from reference TRBV5-1 and TRBJ2-3, is KAGVTQTPRYLIKTRGQQVTLSCSPISGHRSVSWYQQTPGQGLQFLFEYFSETQRNKGNFPGRFSGRQFSNSRSEMNVSTLELGDSALYLCASSSGLARPDTQYFGPGTRLTVL.

This clonotype was found a few times. V usage is TRBV28 and J usage is TRBJ2-1; the match to TRBD1 covers 9 bases. CDR1 and CDR2 (germline): MDHEN, SYDVKM. V lost 9 bases and J lost 6; bases outside the gene matches: 15. The CDR3 is made up of 16 amino acids. The CDR3 DNA reads TGTGCCAGTGAAATGGGCTTTGGGACAGGGCCCAATGAGCAGTTCTTC. It specifies CASEMGFGTGPNEQFF.

The genes are TRBV4-1 and TRBJ2-5; weak D call: TRBD2 (6 bases). Germline CDR1 is MGHRA and CDR2 is YSYEKL. Trimming removed 2 bases at V and 4 bases at J, with 8 bases between. The CDR3 extends over 13 amino acids. The chain's CDR3 is CASSQWRGETQYF. The CDR3 DNA sequence: TGCGCCAGCAGCCAATGGAGGGGAGAGACCCAGTACTTC.

This clonotype came up a few times. The V and J genes are TRBV10-3 and TRBJ2-7; 11 nucleotides agree with TRBD1. Trimming at V came to 2 bases and at J to 9 bases, leaving 3 bases not matched to a gene. Per the germline V gene, CDR1 is ENHRY and CDR2 is SYGVKD. The CDR3 is made up of 13 amino acids. This CDR3 reads CAISEGQGARQYV. DNA of the CDR3: TGTGCCATCAGTGAGGGACAGGGGGCGAGGCAGTACGTC.

V gene TRBV30 combines with J gene TRBJ2-2; D unclear. The V gene's germline CDR1 is GTSNPN and CDR2 SVGIG (reference sequence). The CDR3 totals 13 residues. Trimming took off 4 bases at V and 4 bases at J, with 10 bases between the two ends. CDR3 loop: CAWTRRGTGELFF. CDR3 nucleotide sequence: TGTGCCTGGACACGGAGAGGCACCGGGGAGCTGTTTTTT.

V and J are TRBV6-2 or TRBV6-3 and TRBJ2-1; a weak D match, TRBD1 (5 bases). Trimming took 10 bases from V and 4 from J, leaving 11 bases between them. The CDR3 consists of 12 residues. The germline CDR1 and CDR2 sequences are MNHEY and SVGEGT. The chain's CDR3 is CATQGIYNEQFF. The CDR3 nucleotides read TGTGCCACCCAGGGAATTTACAATGAGCAGTTCTTC.

Only a few counts were recorded for this clonotype. This sequence joins TRBV7-2 and TRBJ2-4; 10 bases are a match to TRBD2. This CDR3 has 18 residues. Germline trimming cut 5 bases from V and 1 base from J; bases unmatched to any gene: 11. Germline V lookup: CDR1 SGHTA, CDR2 FQGNSA. The chain's CDR3 is CASSGPPGTSEAKNIQYF. DNA for the CDR3: TGTGCCAGCAGCGGCCCCCCCGGGACTAGCGAGGCCAAAAACATTCAGTACTTC.

The chain combines TRBV7-9 with TRBJ1-2, with D hard to call. V was pared by 1 base and J by 4 bases, with 7 bases between. Germline V lookup: CDR1 SEHNR, CDR2 FQNEAQ (reference sequence). The CDR3 runs to 13 residues. CDR3 sequence: CASSLEVSYGYTF. CDR3 nucleotide sequence: TGTGCCAGCAGCTTAGAGGTCAGCTATGGCTACACCTTC.

This clonotype was observed at least ten times. V gene TRBV4-3 combines with J gene TRBJ2-2; 8 nucleotides agree with TRBD1. The germline V gene has CDR1 LGHNA and CDR2 YSLEER. J was trimmed by 6 bases and V by 2 bases; bases with no gene match: 5. The CDR3 runs to 15 residues. The CDR3 sequence: CASSQRTGSAGELFF. The CDR3 nucleotides are TGCGCCAGCAGCCAACGGACAGGGTCAGCCGGGGAGCTGTTTTTT.

This chain connects TRBV5-1 to TRBJ2-3; 7 bases fit TRBD1. J was trimmed by 5 bases and V by 4 bases; bases with no gene match: 7. Germline CDR1 reads SGHRS; CDR2 reads YFSETQ. The CDR3 is 14 residues long. CDR3 amino acids: CASSPGQKVDTQYF. DNA of the CDR3: TGCGCCAGCAGCCCGGGACAGAAGGTAGATACGCAGTATTTT.

This clonotype showed up just a few times. The chain combines TRBV28 with TRBJ2-4, with D possibly being TRBD2 (5 bases). With 5 bases removed from V and 8 bases from J, the gap between germline ends came to 10 bases. The germline gives CDR1 MDHEN, CDR2 SYDVKM. The length of the CDR3 is 12 residues. The CDR3 coding sequence is TGTGCCAGCAGTCCGGCCGGGGACATTCAGTACTTC. It encodes CASSPAGDIQYF.

The chain recombines TRBV6-5 with TRBJ2-3; no clear D gene. This CDR3 spans 12 amino acids. The germline V and J ends were trimmed by 5 bases and 6 bases, with 9 bases remaining between them. CDR1 MNHEY and CDR2 SVGAGI come from the germline V gene. This CDR3 reads CASSPDRDTQYF. As DNA, the CDR3 is TGTGCCAGCAGTCCTGATCGCGATACGCAGTATTTT.

This chain uses TRBV6-6 with TRBJ1-5; D remains ambiguous. Trimming cost V 4 bases and J 4 bases, with 14 bases left between them. Germline V CDR1 and CDR2: MNHNY, SVGAGI (reference sequence). The CDR3 is 15 amino acids. CDR3 amino acids: CASSSGPDGNQPQHF. The CDR3 coding sequence is TGTGCCAGCAGTTCCGGACCGGATGGTAATCAGCCCCAGCATTTT.

This clonotype was recorded many times. The chain recombines TRBV14 with TRBJ2-7; TRBD2 matches at 9 bases. Germline CDR1 is SGHDN and CDR2 is FVKESK. Trimming took 2 bases from V and 6 from J; bases not matched to a gene: 11. The CDR3 sequence is 16 residues long. The CDR3 is CASSQISGGPTGEQYF. As DNA, the CDR3 is TGTGCCAGCAGCCAAATTAGCGGGGGCCCGACGGGCGAGCAGTACTTC.

V and J are TRBV6-5 and TRBJ2-2, with 8 nucleotides matching TRBD1. V lost 8 bases, J lost 6 bases, and 11 bases stayed unmatched. This CDR3 contains 15 residues. The V gene's germline CDR1 is MNHEY and CDR2 SVGAGI. The chain's CDR3 is CASSRAGGLAGELFF. The CDR3 coding sequence is TGTGCCAGCTCAAGGGCAGGGGGCTTGGCCGGGGAGCTGTTTTTT.

This rearrangement joins TRBV7-9 to TRBJ1-1, with unresolved D. V was trimmed by 5 bases and J by 5 bases, leaving 9 bases between them. The germline V gene has CDR1 SEHNR and CDR2 FQNEAQ (reference sequence). The CDR3 spans 12 residues. CDR3 in DNA: TGTGCCAGCAGCCCCGATGGGACTGAAGCTTTCTTT. Encoded protein: CASSPDGTEAFF. The variable domain in full, with the rest retrieved from reference TRBV7-9 and TRBJ1-1, is DTGVSQNPRHKITKRGQNVTFRCDPISEHNRLYWYRQTLGQGPEFLTYFQNEAQLEKSRLLSDRFSAERPKGSFSTLEIQRTEQGDSAMYLCASSPDGTEAFFGQGTRLTVV.

The genes are TRBV7-9 and TRBJ2-1, with no clear D. The V and J ends lost 1 base and 3 bases respectively, with 13 bases between them. The CDR3 loop spans 16 amino acids. The germline V gene encodes CDR1 SEHNR and CDR2 FQNEAQ (reference sequence). This CDR3 is CASSLGGVLNYNEQFF. CDR3 bases: TGTGCCAGCAGCTTAGGGGGTGTCCTCAACTACAATGAGCAGTTCTTC. The variable domain in full, with the rest retrieved from reference TRBV7-9 and TRBJ2-1, is DTGVSQNPRHKITKRGQNVTFRCDPISEHNRLYWYRQTLGQGPEFLTYFQNEAQLEKSRLLSDRFSAERPKGSFSTLEIQRTEQGDSAMYLCASSLGGVLNYNEQFFGPGTRLTVL.

This clonotype was found many times. The gene calls are TRBV12-3 or TRBV12-4 and TRBJ2-5; D is ambiguous. CDR3 length: 14 residues. V lost 7 bases and J 2 bases, leaving 14 bases between the germline ends. CDR3 sequence (DNA): TGTGCCAGCAACCACGGCGGATTTCAAGAGACCCAGTACTTC. This gives the protein CASNHGGFQETQYF.

V and J are TRBV7-2 and TRBJ1-2, with 7 nucleotides matching TRBD1. V trimming: 1 base; J trimming: 6 bases; junction bases outside the gene matches: 5. Germline loops: CDR1 SGHTA, CDR2 FQGNSA. This CDR3 region has 14 residues. CDR3 residues: CASSLDGQGDGYTF. The CDR3 bases are TGTGCCAGCAGCTTAGATGGCCAGGGGGATGGCTACACCTTC.

This clonotype was seen a handful of times. The genes are TRBV3-1 and TRBJ2-1; the match to TRBD1 covers 7 bases. Germline-derived CDR1 and CDR2 are LGHDT and YNNKEL (reference sequence). The CDR3 loop spans 15 amino acids. The J segment lost 0 bases and the V segment lost 4 bases, leaving 3 bases of the junction unmatched. In nucleotides, the CDR3 is TGTGCCAGCAGCCCCGACAGGGCCTCCTACAATGAGCAGTTCTTC. This codes for CASSPDRASYNEQFF.

The sample holds a few counts of this clonotype. The rearrangement joins TRBV6-8 to TRBJ2-3; 8 bases match TRBD1. Trimming cost V 4 bases and J 0 bases; bases outside gene matches: 9. From germline, CDR1 is MNHGY and CDR2 SAAAGT. CDR3 size: 17 residues. The CDR3, as DNA: TGTGCCAGCAGTTTCAAATCACAGGGGGAAAGCACAGATACGCAGTATTTT. Its translation is CASSFKSQGESTDTQYF.

J is TRBJ1-5 and V is TRBV9; D gene ambiguous. Trimming pared 1 base from V and 0 bases from J, leaving 8 bases between. Germline V gives CDR1 SGDLS, CDR2 YYNGEE. CDR3 length: 15 amino acids. In DNA, the CDR3 is TGTGCCAGCAGCGTATGGGATTATAGCAATCAGCCCCAGCATTTT. Translation gives CASSVWDYSNQPQHF.

This clonotype occurred a few times. The chain has TRBV6-2 or TRBV6-3 and TRBJ2-2; perhaps TRBD1 as D (6 bases). Trimming took 6 bases from V and 5 from J, leaving 10 bases between them. CDR1 is MNHEY, CDR2 SVGEGT, per germline. This CDR3 contains 13 residues. In DNA form, the CDR3 reads TGTGCCAGCAGATCCCAGGGGACCGGGGAGCTGTTTTTT. Translation gives CASRSQGTGELFF.

This clonotype occurred a few times. The chain employs TRBV6-5 and TRBJ2-7; D ambiguous. Germline-derived CDR1 and CDR2 are MNHEY and SVGAGI. V was clipped by 0 bases and J by 0 bases, with 9 bases between them. The CDR3 contains 15 residues. The CDR3, as DNA: TGTGCCAGCAGTTACTCTTCAGCCTTCTCCTACGAGCAGTACTTC. Translation gives CASSYSSAFSYEQYF.

The chain is built from TRBV30 and TRBJ2-3, with 10 bases that match TRBD2. The V gene end was trimmed by 3 bases and the J gene end by 2 bases; junction bases not matched to a gene: 5. This CDR3 region has 15 residues. Germline V gene data show CDR1 as GTSNPN and CDR2 as SVGIG (reference sequence). CDR3 sequence reads: CAWSGAGGYTDTQYF. The CDR3 DNA is TGTGCCTGGAGCGGAGCGGGGGGGTACACAGATACGCAGTATTTT.

This clonotype was detected a few times. This chain uses TRBV6-2 or TRBV6-3 with TRBJ2-2, with D perhaps given as TRBD1 or TRBD2 (5 bases each). V was trimmed by 7 bases and J by 6 bases, leaving 18 bases between them. The CDR3 sequence is 15 residues long. The V gene's germline CDR1 is MNHEY and CDR2 SVGEGT. The CDR3 sequence: CASTQLRGGSGELFF. DNA of the CDR3: TGTGCCAGCACCCAATTGAGGGGTGGATCCGGGGAGCTGTTTTTT.

This clonotype was counted ten times or more. V and J are TRBV4-3 and TRBJ2-3; D remains unclear. V was cut by 0 bases and J by 2 bases, with 6 bases left in between. CDR1 is LGHNA and CDR2 is YSLEER in the germline V gene. This CDR3 is 14 amino acids long. In nucleotides, the CDR3 is TGCGCCAGCAGCCAAGAGACAACCACAGATACGCAGTATTTT. Its translation: CASSQETTTDTQYF.

In its sample, this clonotype was seen a few times. The V gene is TRBV10-3, the J gene TRBJ2-7; D unresolved. The CDR3 is 12 amino acids. V was cut by 6 bases and J by 6 bases, with 12 bases left in between. Germline V gene lookup returns CDR1 ENHRY and CDR2 SYGVKD. The CDR3 region has the DNA TGTGCCATCAGGGGGTCTTACCCCGAGCAGTACGTC. Amino acid sequence: CAIRGSYPEQYV.

The CDR3 coding sequence is TGTGCTAGTGGCCTCGACCATGGACAGGGCGGGTATGGCTACACCTTC. Amino acid sequence: CASGLDHGQGGYGYTF. The chain carries TRBV12-5 and TRBJ1-2; 8 bases fit TRBD1. With V trimmed by 6 bases and J by 5 bases, 14 bases remained unmatched. Germline-derived CDR1 and CDR2 are LGHNT and FRNRAP. The CDR3 is made up of 16 amino acids.